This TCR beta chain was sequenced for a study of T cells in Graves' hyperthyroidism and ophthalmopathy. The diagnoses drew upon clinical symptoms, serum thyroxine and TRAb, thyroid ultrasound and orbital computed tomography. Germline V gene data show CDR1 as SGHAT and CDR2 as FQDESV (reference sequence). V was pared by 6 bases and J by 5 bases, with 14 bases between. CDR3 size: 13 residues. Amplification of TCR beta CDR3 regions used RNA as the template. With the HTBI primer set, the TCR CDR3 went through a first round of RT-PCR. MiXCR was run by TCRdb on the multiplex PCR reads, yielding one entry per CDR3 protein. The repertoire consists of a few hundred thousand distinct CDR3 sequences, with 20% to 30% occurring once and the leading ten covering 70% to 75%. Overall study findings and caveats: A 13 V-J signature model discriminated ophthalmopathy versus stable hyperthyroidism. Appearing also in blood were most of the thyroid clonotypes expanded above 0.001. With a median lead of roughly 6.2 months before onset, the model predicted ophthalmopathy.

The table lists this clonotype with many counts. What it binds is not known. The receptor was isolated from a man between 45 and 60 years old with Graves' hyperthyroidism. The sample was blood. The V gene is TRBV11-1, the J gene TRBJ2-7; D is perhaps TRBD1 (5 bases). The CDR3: CASSYTRVHEQYF. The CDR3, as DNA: TGTGCCAGCAGTTACACCAGGGTACACGAGCAGTACTTC.